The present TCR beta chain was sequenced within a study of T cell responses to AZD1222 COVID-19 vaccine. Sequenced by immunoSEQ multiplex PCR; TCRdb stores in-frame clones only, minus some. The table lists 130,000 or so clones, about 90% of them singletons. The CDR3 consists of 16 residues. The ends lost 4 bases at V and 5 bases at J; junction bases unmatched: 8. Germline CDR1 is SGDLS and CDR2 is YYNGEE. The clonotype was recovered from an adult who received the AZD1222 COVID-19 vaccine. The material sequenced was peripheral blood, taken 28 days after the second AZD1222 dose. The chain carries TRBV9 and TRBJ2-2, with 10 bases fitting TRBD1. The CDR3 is CASSPLDRGGTGELFF. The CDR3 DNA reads TGTGCCAGCAGCCCATTGGACAGGGGGGGAACCGGGGAGCTGTTTTTT.